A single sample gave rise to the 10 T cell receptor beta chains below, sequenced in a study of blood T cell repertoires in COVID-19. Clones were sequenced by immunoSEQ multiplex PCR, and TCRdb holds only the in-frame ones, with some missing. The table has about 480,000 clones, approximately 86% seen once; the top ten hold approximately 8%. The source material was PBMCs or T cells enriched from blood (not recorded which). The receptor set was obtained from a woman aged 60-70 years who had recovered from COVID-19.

The CDR3 loop is CATEGTGTGELFF. The CDR3 region has the DNA TGTGCCACGGAAGGGACAGGCACCGGGGAGCTGTTTTTT. V gene TRBV10-3 combines with J gene TRBJ2-2, with TRBD1 identical over 8 bases. J was trimmed by 4 bases and V by 10 bases; bases with no gene match: 5. Germline CDR1 and CDR2: ENHRY and SYGVKD. The CDR3 is 13 residues long.

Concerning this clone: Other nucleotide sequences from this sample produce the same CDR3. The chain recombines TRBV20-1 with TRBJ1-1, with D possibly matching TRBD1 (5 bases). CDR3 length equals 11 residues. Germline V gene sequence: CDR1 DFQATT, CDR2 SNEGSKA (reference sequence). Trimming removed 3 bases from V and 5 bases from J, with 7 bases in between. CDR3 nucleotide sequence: TGCAGTGCTAGGGGGGGGACTGAAGCTTTCTTT. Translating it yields CSARGGTEAFF.

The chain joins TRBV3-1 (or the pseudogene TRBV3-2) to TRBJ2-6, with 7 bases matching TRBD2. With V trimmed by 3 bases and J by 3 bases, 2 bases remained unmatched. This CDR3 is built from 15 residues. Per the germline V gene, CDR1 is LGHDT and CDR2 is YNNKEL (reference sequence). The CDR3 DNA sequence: TGTGCCAGCAGCCAGGGGGGGTATGGGGCCAACGTCCTGACTTTC. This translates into CASSQGGYGANVLTF.

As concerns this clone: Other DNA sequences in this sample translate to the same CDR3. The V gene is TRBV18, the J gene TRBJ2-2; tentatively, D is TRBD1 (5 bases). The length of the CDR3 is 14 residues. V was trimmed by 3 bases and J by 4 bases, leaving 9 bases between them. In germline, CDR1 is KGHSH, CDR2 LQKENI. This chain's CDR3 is CASSPGATTGELFF. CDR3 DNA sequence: TGTGCCAGCTCACCTGGGGCTACCACCGGGGAGCTGTTTTTT.

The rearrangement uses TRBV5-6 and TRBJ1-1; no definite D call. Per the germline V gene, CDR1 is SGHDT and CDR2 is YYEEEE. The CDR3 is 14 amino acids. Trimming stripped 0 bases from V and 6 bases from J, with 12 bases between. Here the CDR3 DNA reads TGTGCCAGCAGCTTGGTGGACGGGAATCCTGAAGCTTTCTTT. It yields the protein CASSLVDGNPEAFF.

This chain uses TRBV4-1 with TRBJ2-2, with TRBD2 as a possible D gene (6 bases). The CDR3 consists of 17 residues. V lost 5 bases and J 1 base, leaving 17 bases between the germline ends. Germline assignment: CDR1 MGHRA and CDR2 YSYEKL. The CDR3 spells CASSFRQLGGNTGELFF. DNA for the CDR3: TGCGCCAGCAGCTTCCGCCAGCTGGGGGGGAACACCGGGGAGCTGTTTTTT.

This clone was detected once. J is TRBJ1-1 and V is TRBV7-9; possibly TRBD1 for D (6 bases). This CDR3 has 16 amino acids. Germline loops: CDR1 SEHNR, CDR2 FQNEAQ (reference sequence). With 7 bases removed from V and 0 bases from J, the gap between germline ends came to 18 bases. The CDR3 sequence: CASTIPTGDMNTEAFF. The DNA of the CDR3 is TGTGCCAGCACCATCCCGACAGGCGATATGAACACTGAAGCTTTCTTT.

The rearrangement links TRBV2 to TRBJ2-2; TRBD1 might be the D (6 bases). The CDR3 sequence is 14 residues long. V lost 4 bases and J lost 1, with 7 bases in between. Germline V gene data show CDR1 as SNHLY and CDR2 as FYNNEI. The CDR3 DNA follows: TGTGCCAGCAGTGGGGGGCGGAACACCGGGGAGCTGTTTTTT. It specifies CASSGGRNTGELFF.

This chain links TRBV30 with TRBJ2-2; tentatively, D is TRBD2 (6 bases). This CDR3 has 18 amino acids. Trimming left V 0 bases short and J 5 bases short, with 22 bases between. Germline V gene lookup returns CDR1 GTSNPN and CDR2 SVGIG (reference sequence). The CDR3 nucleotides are TGTGCCTGGAGTGTACAATCTTCGTCTTGGCGGGGAACCGGGGAGCTGTTTTTT. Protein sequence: CAWSVQSSSWRGTGELFF.

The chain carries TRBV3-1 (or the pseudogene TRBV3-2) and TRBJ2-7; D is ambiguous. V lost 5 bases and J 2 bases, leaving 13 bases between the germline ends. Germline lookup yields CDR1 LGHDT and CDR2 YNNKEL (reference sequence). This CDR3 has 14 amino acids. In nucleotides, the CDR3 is TGTGCCAGCAGCACCAGACGGAGTCCCTACGAGCAGTACTTC. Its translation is CASSTRRSPYEQYF.